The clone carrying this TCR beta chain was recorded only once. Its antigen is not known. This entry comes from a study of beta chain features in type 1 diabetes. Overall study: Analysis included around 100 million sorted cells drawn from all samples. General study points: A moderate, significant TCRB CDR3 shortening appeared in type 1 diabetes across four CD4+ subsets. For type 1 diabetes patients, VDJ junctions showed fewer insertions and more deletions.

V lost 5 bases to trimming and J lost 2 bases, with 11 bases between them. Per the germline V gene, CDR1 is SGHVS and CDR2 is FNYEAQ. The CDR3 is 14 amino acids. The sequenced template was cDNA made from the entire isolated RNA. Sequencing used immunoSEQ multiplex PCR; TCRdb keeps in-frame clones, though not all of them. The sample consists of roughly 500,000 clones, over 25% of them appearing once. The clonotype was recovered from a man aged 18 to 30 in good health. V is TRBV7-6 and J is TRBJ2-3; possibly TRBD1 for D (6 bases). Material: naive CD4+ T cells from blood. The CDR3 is CASSPGQFTDTQYF. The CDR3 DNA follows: TGTGCCAGCAGCCCCGGACAGTTCACAGATACGCAGTATTTT.